This T cell receptor beta chain was sequenced for a study of glioma-infiltrating T cells after dendritic cell vaccination. J was trimmed by 6 bases and V by 0 bases; bases with no gene match: 14. This CDR3 has 17 residues. CDR1 is MGHRA and CDR2 is YSYEKL in the germline V gene. Documented time point: after dendritic cell vaccination, including at tumor progression/relapse. This clone was found a few times. Data came from immunoSEQ multiplex PCR; TCRdb stores just in-frame clones and leaves some out. The table has 75,000 to 95,000 clones, 81% seen once. The J gene is TRBJ2-7, the V gene TRBV4-1; 7 nucleotides line up with TRBD2. Material: blood, obtained after dendritic cell vaccination. This clonotype originated in a human donor with glioblastoma. The chain's CDR3 is CASSQEPQGRESREQYF. DNA of the CDR3: TGCGCCAGCAGCCAAGAACCCCAAGGGCGGGAGAGTCGCGAGCAGTACTTC.